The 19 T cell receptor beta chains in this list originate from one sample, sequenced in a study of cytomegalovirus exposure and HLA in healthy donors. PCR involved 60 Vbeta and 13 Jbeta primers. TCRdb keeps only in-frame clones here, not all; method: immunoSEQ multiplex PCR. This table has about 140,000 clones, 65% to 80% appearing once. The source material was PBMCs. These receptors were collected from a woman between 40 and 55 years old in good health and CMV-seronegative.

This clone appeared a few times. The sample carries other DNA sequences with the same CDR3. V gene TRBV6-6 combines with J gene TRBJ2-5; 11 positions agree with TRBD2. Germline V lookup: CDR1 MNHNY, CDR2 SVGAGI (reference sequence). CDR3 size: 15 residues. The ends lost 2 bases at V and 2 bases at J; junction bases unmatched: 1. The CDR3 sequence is CASSYGTSGQETQYF. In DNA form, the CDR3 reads TGTGCCAGCAGTTACGGGACTAGCGGACAAGAGACCCAGTACTTC.

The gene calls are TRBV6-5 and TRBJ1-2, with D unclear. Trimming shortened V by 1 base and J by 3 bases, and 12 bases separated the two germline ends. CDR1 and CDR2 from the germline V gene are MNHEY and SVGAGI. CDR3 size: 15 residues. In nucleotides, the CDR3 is TGTGCCAGCAGTTACTTTTCGGGTCGACACTATGGCTACACCTTC. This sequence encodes CASSYFSGRHYGYTF.

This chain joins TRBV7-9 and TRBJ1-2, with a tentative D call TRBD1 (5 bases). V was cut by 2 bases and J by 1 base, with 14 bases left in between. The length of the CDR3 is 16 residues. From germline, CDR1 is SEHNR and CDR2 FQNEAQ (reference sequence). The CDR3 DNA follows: TGTGCCAGCAGCTTAACAGCAGGGCGCAGTAACTATGGCTACACCTTC. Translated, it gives CASSLTAGRSNYGYTF.

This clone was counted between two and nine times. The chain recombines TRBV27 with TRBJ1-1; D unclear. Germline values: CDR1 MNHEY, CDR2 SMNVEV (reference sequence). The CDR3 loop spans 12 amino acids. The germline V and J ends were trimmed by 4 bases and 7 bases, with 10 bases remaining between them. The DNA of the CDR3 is TGTGCCAGCAGTTCGCTCCGGGATGAAGCTTTCTTT. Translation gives CASSSLRDEAFF.

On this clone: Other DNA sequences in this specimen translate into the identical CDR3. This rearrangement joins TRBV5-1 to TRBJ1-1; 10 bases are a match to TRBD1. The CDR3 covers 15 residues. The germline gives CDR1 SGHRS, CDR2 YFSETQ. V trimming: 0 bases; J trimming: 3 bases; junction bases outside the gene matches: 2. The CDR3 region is CASSLGDRGYTEAFF. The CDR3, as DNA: TGCGCCAGCAGCTTGGGGGACAGGGGTTACACTGAAGCTTTCTTT.

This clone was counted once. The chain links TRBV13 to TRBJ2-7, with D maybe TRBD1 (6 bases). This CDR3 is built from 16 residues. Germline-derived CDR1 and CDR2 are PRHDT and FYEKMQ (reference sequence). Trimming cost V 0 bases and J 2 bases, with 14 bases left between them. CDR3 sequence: CASSLGKTGRAYEQYF. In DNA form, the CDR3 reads TGTGCCAGCAGCTTAGGCAAGACAGGTCGGGCCTACGAGCAGTACTTC.

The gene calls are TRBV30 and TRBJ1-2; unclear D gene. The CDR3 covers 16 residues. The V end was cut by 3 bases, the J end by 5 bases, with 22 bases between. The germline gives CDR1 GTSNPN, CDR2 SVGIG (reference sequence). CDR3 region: CAWRDSGRTAAYGYTF. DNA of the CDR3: TGTGCCTGGAGGGACTCCGGGCGAACTGCCGCGTATGGCTACACCTTC.

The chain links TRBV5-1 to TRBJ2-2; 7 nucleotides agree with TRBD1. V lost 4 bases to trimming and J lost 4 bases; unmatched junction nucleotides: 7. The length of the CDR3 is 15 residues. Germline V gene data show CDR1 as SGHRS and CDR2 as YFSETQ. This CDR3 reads CASSLRQGSTGELFF. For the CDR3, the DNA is TGCGCCAGCAGCCTGAGACAGGGAAGCACCGGGGAGCTGTTTTTT.

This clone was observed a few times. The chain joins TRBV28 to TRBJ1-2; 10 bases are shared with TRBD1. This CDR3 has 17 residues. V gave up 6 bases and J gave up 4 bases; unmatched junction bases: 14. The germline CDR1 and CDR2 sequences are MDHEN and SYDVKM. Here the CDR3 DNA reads TGTGCCAGCAGGACACTTGGACAGGGGGACGCGATCTATGGCTACACCTTC. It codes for CASRTLGQGDAIYGYTF.

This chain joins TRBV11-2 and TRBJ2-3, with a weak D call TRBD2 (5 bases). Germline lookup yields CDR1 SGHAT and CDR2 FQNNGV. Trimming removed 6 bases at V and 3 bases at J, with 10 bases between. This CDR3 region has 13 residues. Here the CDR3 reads CASRVTRTDTQYF. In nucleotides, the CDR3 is TGTGCCAGCAGAGTTACTAGGACAGATACGCAGTATTTT.

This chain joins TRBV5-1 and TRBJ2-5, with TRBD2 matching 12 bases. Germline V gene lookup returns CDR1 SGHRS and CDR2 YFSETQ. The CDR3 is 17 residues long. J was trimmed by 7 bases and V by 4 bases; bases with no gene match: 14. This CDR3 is CASSLLTSGGSEGTQYF. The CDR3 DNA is TGCGCCAGCAGCCTACTGACTAGCGGGGGCTCGGAAGGGACCCAGTACTTC.

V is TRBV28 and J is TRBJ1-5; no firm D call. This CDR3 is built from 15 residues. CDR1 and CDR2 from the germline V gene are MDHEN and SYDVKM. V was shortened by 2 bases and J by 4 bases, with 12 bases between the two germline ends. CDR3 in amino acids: CASSLPSGPNQPQHF. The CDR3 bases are TGTGCCAGCAGTTTACCATCTGGGCCTAATCAGCCCCAGCATTTT.

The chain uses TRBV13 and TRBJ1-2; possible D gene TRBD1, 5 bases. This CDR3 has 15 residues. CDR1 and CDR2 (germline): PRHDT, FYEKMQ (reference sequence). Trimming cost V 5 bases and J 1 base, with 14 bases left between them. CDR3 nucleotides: TGTGCCAGCAGCCGACCTGAACAGGTTAACTATGGCTACACCTTC. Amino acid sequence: CASSRPEQVNYGYTF.

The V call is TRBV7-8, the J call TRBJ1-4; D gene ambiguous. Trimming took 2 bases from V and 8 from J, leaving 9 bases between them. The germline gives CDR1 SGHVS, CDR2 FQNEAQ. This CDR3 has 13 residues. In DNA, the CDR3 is TGTGCCAGCAGCTTACGGAGAGAAGAAAAACTGTTTTTT. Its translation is CASSLRREEKLFF. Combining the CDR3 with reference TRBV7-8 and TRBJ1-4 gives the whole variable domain GAGVSQSPRYKVAKRGQDVALRCDPISGHVSLFWYQQALGQGPEFLTYFQNEAQLDKSGLPSDRFFAERPEGSVSTLKIQRTQQEDSAVYLCASSLRREEKLFFGSGTQLSVL.

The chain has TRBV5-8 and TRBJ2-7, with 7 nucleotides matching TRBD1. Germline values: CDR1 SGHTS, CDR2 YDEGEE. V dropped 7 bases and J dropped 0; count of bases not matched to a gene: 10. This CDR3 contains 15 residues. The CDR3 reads CASARGTGASYEQYF. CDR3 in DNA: TGTGCCAGCGCCCGAGGCACAGGGGCCTCCTACGAGCAGTACTTC.

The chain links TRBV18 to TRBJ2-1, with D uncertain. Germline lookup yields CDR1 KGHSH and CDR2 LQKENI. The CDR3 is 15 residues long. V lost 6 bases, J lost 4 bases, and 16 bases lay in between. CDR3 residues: CASSTQVAGYNEQFF. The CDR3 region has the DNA TGTGCCAGCTCCACTCAGGTTGCCGGATACAATGAGCAGTTCTTC.

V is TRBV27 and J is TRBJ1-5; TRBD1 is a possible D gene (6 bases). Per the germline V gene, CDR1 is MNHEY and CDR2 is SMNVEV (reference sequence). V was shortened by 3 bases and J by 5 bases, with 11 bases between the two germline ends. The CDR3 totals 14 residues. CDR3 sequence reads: CASSFGRGDQPQHF. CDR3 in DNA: TGTGCCAGCAGTTTTGGCAGGGGAGATCAGCCCCAGCATTTT.

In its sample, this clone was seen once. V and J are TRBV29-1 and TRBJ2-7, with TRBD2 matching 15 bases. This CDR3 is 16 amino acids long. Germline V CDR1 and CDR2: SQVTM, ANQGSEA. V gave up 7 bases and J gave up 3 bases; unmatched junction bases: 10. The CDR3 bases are TGCAGCGCCGGGGGACTAGCGGGAGGATTTGGCTACGAGCAGTACTTC. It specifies CSAGGLAGGFGYEQYF.

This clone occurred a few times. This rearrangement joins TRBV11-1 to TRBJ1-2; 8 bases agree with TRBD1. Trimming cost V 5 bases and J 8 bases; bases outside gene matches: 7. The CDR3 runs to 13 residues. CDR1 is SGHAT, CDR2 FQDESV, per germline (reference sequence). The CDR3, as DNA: TGTGCCAGCAGCCCCGACAGGGGATGGGGCTACACCTTC. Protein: CASSPDRGWGYTF.